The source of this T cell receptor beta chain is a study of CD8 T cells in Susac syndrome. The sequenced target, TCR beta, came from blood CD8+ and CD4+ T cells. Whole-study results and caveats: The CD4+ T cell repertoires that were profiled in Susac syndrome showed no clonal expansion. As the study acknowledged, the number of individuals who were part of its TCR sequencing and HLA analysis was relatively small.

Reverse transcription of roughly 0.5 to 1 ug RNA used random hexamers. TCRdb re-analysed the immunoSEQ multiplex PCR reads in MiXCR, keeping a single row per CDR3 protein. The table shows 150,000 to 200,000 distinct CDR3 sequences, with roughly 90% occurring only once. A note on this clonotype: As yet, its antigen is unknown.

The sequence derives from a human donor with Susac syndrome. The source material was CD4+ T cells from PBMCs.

CDR3 in DNA: TGTGCCAGCAGTGAATATCGGAATGAGCAGTTCTTC. Translation gives CASSEYRNEQFF. The chain couples TRBV25-1 to TRBJ2-1; no reliable D call. Trimming cost V 0 bases and J 7 bases, with 4 bases left between them. Germline CDR1 is MGHDK and CDR2 is SYGVNS. The CDR3 consists of 12 residues.